What follows is one T cell receptor beta chain and its context. Assay: immunoSEQ multiplex PCR; the TCRdb copy retains only in-frame clones and omits some. The sample gives over 20,000 clones, less than 90% of which show up once; 6.5% to 8.5% is in the top ten. Germline assignment: CDR1 MGHRA and CDR2 YSYEKL. Trimming removed 4 bases from V and 1 base from J; junction bases left unmatched: 1. The CDR3 has 14 residues. This record belongs to a study of T cell changes during pregnancy in multiple sclerosis. The source of this sequence is a female donor with multiple sclerosis, enrolled in a pregnancy study. The chain joins TRBV4-1 to TRBJ2-7; 10 nucleotides align to TRBD2. The sequencing used CD8+ T cells from peripheral blood mononuclear cells, collected after pregnancy. The CDR3 here is CASSLAGGSYEQYF. The CDR3 DNA sequence: TGCGCCAGCAGCCTAGCGGGAGGTTCCTACGAGCAGTACTTC.